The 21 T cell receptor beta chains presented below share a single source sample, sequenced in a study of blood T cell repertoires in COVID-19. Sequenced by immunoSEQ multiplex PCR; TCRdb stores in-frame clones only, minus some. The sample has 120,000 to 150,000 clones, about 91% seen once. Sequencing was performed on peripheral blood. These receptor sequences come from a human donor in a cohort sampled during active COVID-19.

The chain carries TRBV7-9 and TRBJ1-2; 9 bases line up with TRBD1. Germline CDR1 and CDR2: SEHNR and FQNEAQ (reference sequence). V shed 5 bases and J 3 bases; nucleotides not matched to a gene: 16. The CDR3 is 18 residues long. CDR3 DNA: TGTGCCAGCAGCGATACCCCCGGGACAGGGCCGACGGACTATGGCTACACCTTC. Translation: CASSDTPGTGPTDYGYTF.

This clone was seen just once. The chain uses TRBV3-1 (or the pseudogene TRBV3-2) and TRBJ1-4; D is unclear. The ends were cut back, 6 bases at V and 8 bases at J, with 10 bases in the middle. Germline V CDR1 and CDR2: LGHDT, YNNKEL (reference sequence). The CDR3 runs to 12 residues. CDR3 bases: TGTGCCAGCAGGGGCCCTTGGGAAAAACTGTTTTTT. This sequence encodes CASRGPWEKLFF.

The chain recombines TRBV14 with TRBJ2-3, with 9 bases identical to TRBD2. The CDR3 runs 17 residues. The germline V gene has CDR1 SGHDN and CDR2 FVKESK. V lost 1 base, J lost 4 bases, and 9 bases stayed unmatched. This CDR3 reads CASSQVRRGGRADTQYF. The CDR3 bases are TGTGCCAGCAGCCAAGTAAGGCGGGGGGGTCGGGCAGATACGCAGTATTTT.

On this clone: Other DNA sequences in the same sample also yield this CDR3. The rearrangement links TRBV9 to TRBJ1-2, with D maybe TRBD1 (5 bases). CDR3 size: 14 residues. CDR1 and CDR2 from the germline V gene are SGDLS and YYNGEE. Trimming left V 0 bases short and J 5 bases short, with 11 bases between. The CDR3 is CASSVEQAPYGYTF. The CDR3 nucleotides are TGTGCCAGCAGCGTAGAACAGGCACCATATGGCTACACCTTC.

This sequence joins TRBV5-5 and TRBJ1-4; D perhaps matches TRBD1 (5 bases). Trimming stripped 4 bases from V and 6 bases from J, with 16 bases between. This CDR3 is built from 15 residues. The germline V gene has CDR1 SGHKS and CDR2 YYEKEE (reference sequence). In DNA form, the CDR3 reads TGTGCCAGCAGCCAGAGAACAGGCACACATGAAAAACTGTTTTTT. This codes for CASSQRTGTHEKLFF.

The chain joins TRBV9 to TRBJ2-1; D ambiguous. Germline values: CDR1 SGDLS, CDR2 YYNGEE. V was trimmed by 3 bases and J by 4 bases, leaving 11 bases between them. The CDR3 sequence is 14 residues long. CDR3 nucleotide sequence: TGTGCCAGCAGCGGGCTTACAGAGTACAATGAGCAGTTCTTC. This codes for CASSGLTEYNEQFF.

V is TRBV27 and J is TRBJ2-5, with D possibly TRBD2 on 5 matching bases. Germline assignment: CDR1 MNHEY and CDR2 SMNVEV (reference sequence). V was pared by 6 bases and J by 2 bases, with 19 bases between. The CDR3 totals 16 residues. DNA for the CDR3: TGTGCCAGCAGCCCCACCCCCGGGATTTCTCAAGAGACCCAGTACTTC. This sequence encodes CASSPTPGISQETQYF.

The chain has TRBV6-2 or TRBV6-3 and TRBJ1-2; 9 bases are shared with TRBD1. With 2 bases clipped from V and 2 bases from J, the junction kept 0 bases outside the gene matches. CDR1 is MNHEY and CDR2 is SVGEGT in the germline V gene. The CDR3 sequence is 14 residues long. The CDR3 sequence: CASSYGTGNYGYTF. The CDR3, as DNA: TGTGCCAGCAGTTACGGGACAGGGAACTATGGCTACACCTTC.

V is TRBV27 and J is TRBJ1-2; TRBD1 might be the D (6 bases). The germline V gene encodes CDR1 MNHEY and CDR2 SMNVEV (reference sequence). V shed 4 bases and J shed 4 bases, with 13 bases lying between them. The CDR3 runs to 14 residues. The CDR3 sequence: CASSSGVPIYGYTF. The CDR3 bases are TGTGCCAGCAGTTCAGGGGTTCCTATCTATGGCTACACCTTC.

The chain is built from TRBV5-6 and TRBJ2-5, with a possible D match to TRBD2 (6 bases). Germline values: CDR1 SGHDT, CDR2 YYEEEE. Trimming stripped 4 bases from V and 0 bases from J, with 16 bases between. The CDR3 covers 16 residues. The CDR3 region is CASSPGEWRHQETQYF. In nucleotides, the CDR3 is TGTGCCAGCAGCCCGGGGGAGTGGAGGCACCAAGAGACCCAGTACTTC.

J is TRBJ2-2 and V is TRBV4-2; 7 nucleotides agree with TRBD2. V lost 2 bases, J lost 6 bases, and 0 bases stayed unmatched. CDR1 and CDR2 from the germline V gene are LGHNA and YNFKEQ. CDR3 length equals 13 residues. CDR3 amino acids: CASSQTSAGELFF. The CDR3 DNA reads TGTGCCAGCAGCCAAACTAGCGCCGGGGAGCTGTTTTTT.

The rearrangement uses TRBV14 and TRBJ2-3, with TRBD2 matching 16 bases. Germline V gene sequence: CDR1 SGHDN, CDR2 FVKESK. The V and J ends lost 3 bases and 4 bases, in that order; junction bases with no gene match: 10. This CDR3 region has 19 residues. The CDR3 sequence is CASSHNSGLAGGPADTQYF. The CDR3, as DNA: TGTGCCAGCAGCCATAATTCGGGACTAGCGGGGGGGCCGGCAGATACGCAGTATTTT.

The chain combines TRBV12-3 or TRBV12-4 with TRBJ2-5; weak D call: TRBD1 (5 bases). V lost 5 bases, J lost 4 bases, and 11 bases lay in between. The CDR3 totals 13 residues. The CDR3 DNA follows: TGTGCCAGCAGTCCCCCCCAGGGAGAGACCCAGTACTTC. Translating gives CASSPPQGETQYF.

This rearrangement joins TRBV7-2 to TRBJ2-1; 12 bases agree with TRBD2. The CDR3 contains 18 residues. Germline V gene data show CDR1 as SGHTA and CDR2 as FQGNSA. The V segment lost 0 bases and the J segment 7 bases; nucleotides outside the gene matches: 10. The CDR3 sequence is CASSLAPLAGGRRNEQFF. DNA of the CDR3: TGTGCCAGCAGCTTAGCACCCCTAGCGGGGGGGCGGAGGAATGAGCAGTTCTTC.

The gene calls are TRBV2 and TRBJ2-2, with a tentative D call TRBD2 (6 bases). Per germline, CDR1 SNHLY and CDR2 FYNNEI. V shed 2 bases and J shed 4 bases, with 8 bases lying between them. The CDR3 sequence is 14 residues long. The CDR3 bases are TGTGCCAGCAGTGAACCCGGGGGCACCGGGGAGCTGTTTTTT. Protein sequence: CASSEPGGTGELFF.

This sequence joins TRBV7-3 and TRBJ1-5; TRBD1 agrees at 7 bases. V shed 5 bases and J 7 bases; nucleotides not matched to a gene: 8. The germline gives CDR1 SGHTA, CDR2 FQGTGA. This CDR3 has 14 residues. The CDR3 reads CASSEGTVTQPQHF. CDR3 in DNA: TGTGCCAGCAGCGAAGGGACAGTGACACAGCCCCAGCATTTT. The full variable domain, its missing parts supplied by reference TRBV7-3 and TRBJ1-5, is GAGVSQTPSNKVTEKGKYVELRCDPISGHTALYWYRQSLGQGPEFLIYFQGTGAADDSGLPNDRFFAVRPEGSVSTLKIQRTERGDSAVYLCASSEGTVTQPQHFGDGTRLSIL.

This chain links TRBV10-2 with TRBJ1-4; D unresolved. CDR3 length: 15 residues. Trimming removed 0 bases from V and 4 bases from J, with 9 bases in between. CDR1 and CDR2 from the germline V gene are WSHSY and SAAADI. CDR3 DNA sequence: TGCGCCAGCAGTGAGTCGGCGGGAGATAATGAAAAACTGTTTTTT. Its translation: CASSESAGDNEKLFF.

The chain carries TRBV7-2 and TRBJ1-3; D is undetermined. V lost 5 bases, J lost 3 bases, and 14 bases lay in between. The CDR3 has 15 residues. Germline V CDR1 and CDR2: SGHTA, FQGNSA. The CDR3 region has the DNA TGTGCCAGCAGCCCCCAGTCTGGTCTTGGAAACACCATATATTTT. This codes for CASSPQSGLGNTIYF.

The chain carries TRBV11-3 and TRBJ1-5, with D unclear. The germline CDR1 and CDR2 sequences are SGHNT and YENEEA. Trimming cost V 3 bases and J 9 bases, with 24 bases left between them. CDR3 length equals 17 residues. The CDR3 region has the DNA TGTGCCAGCAGCTTTAACCCCCCCCGAGGGCGCAATTGGCCCCAGCATTTT. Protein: CASSFNPPRGRNWPQHF.

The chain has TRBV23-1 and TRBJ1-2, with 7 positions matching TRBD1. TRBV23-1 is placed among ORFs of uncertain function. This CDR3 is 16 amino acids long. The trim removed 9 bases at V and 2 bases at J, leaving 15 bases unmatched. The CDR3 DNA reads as TGCGCCAGTCCTGAATCCGGGACAGCAAAGAACTATGGCTACACCTTC. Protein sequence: CASPESGTAKNYGYTF.

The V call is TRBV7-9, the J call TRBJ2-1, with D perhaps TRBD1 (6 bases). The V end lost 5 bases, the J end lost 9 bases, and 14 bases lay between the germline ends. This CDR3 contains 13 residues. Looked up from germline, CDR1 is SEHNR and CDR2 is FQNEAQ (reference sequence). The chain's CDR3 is CASSRTGYSEQFF. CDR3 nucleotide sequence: TGTGCCAGCAGCCGAACAGGGTATTCTGAGCAGTTCTTC.